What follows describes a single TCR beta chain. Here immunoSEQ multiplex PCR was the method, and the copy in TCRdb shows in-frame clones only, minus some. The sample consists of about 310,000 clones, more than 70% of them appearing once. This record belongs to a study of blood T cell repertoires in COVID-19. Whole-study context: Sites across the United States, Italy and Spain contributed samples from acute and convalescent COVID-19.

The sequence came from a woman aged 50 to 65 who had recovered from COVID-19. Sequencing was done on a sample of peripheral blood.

CDR3 loop: CASSWRGGWSEQYF. CDR3 DNA sequence: TGTGCCAGCAGCTGGCGGGGGGGGTGGTCCGAGCAGTACTTC. The genes are TRBV21-1 and TRBJ2-7; TRBD2, as called in the table, went unchecked against the DNA. TRBV21-1 is termed a pseudogene. This CDR3 is 14 amino acids long.